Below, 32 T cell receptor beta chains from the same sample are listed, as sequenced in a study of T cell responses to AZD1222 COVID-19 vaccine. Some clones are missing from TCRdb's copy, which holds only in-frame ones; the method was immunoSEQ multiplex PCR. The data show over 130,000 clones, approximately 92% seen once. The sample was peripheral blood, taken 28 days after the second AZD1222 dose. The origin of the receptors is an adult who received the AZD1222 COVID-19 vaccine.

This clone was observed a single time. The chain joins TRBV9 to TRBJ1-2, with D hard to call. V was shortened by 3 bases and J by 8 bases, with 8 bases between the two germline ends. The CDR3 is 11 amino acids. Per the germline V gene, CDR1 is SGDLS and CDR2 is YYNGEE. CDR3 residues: CASSEGGGYTF. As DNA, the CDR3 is TGTGCCAGCAGCGAGGGTGGAGGCTACACCTTC.

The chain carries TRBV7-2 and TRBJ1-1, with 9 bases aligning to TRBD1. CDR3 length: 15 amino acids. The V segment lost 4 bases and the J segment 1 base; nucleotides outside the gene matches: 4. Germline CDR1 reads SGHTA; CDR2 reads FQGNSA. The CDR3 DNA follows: TGTGCCAGCAGCTACAGGGACAGGGCGAACACTGAAGCTTTCTTT. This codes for CASSYRDRANTEAFF.

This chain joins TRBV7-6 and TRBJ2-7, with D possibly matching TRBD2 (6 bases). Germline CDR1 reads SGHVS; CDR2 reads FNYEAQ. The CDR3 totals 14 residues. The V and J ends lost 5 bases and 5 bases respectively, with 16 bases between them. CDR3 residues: CASSRGGGKNEQYF. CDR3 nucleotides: TGTGCCAGCAGCCGTGGGGGAGGCAAGAACGAGCAGTACTTC.

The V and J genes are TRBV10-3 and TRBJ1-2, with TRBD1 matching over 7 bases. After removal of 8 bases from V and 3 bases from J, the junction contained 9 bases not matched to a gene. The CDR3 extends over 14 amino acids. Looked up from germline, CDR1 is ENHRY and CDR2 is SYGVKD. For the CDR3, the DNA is TGTGCCATCTCCGGACAGGAACTCCACTATGGCTACACCTTC. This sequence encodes CAISGQELHYGYTF.

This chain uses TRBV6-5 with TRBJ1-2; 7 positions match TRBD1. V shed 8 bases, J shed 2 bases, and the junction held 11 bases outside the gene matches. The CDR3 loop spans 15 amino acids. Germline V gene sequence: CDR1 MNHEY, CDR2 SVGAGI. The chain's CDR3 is CASSRGGRSNYGYTF. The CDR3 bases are TGTGCCAGCTCCAGGGGGGGGAGGTCCAACTATGGCTACACCTTC.

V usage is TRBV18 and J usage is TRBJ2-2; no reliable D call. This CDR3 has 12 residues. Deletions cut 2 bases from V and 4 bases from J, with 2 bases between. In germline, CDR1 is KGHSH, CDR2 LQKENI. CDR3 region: CASSPSTGELFF. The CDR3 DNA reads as TGTGCCAGCTCACCAAGCACCGGGGAGCTGTTTTTT.

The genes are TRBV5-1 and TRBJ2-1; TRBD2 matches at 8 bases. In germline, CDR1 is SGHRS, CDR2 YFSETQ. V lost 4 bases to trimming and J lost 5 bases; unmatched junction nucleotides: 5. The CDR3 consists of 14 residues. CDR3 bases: TGCGCCAGCAGCCTGCTTAGCGGGAACAATGAGCAGTTCTTC. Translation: CASSLLSGNNEQFF.

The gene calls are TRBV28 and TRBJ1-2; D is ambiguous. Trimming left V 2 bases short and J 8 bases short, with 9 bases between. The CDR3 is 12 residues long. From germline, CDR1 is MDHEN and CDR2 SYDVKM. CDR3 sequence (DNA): TGTGCCAGCAGTTTAGGTGCCTCGGGCTACACCTTC. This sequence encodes CASSLGASGYTF.

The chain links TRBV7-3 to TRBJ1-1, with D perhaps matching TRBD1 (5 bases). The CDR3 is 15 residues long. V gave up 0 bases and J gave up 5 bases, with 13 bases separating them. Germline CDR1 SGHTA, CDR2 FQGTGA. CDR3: CASSLTAGARTEAFF. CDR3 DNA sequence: TGTGCCAGCAGCTTAACTGCTGGGGCGCGGACTGAAGCTTTCTTT.

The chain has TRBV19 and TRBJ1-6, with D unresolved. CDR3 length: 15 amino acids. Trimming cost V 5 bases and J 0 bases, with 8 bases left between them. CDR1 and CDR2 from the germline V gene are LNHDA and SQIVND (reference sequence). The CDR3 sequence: CASSGGSSYNSPLHF. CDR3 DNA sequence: TGTGCCAGTAGTGGAGGGAGCTCCTATAATTCACCCCTCCACTTT.

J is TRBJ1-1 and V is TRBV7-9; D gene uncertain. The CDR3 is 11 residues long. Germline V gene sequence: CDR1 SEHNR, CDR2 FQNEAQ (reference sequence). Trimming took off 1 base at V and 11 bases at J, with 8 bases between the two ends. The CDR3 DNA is TGTGCCAGCAGCTTAGAGGCAGTTGCTTTCTTT. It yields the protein CASSLEAVAFF.

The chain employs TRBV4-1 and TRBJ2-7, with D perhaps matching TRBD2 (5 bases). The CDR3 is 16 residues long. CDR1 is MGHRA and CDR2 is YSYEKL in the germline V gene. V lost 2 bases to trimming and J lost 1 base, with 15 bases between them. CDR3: CASSQRLASRSYEQYF. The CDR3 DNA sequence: TGCGCCAGCAGCCAACGCCTCGCTAGCCGATCCTACGAGCAGTACTTC.

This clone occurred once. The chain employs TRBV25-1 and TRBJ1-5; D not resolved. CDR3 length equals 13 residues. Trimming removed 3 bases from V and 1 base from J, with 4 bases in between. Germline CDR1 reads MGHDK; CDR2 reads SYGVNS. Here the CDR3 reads CASSDYSNQPQHF. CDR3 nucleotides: TGTGCCAGCAGTGATTACAGCAATCAGCCCCAGCATTTT.

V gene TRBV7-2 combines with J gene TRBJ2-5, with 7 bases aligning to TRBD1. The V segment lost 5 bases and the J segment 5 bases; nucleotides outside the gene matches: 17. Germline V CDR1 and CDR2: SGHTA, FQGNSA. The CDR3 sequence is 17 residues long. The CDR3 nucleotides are TGTGCCAGCAGCGATTTAGCTTTCATGACAGGGCGGGAGACCCAGTACTTC. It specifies CASSDLAFMTGRETQYF.

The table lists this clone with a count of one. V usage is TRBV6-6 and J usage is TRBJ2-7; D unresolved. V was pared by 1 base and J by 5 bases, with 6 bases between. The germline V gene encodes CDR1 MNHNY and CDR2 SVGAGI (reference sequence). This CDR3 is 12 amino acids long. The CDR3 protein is CASSYFEDEQYF. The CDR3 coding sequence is TGTGCCAGCAGTTACTTCGAGGACGAGCAGTACTTC.

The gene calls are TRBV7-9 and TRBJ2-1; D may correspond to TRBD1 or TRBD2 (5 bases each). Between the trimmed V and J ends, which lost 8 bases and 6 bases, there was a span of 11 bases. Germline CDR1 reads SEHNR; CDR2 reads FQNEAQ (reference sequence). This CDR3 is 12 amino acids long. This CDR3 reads CASRDQTNEQFF. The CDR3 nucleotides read TGTGCCAGCCGGGACCAAACCAATGAGCAGTTCTTC.

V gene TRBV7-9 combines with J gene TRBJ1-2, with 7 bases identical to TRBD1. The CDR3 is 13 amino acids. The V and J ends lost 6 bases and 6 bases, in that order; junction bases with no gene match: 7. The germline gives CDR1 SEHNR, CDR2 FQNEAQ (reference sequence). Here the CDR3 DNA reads TGTGCCAGCAGACCCGGGACAGCTGATGGCTACACCTTC. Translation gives CASRPGTADGYTF. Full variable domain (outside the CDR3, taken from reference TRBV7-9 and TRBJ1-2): DTGVSQNPRHKITKRGQNVTFRCDPISEHNRLYWYRQTLGQGPEFLTYFQNEAQLEKSRLLSDRFSAERPKGSFSTLEIQRTEQGDSAMYLCASRPGTADGYTFGSGTRLTVV.

CDR3 DNA sequence: TGCGCCAGCTCACCCTTCCCTACGCAGGCGACTATGAACACTGAAGCTTTCTTT. It encodes CASSPFPTQATMNTEAFF. The J gene is TRBJ1-1, the V gene TRBV5-1, with no clear D. CDR3 length: 18 residues. Germline V gene sequence: CDR1 SGHRS, CDR2 YFSETQ. Trimming pared 7 bases from V and 0 bases from J, leaving 25 bases between.

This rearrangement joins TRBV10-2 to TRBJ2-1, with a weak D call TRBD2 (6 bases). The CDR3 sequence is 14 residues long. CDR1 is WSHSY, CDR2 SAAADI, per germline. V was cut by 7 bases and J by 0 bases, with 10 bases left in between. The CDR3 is CASKETSSYNEQFF. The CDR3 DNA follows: TGCGCCAGCAAAGAGACTAGCTCCTACAATGAGCAGTTCTTC.

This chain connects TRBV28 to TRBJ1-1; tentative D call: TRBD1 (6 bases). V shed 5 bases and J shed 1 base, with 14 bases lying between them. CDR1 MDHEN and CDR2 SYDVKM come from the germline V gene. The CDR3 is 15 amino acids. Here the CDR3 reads CASSPPRGANTEAFF. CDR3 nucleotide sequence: TGTGCCAGCAGTCCACCCAGGGGAGCGAACACTGAAGCTTTCTTT. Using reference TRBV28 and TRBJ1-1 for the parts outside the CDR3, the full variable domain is DVKVTQSSRYLVKRTGEKVFLECVQDMDHENMFWYRQDPGLGLRLIYFSYDVKMKEKGDIPEGYSVSREKKERFSLILESASTNQTSMYLCASSPPRGANTEAFFGQGTRLTVV.

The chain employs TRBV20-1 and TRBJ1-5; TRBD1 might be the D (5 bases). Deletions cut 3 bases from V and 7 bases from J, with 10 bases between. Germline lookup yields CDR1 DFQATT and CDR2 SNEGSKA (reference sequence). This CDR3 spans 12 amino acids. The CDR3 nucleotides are TGCAGTGCTAGTGGCGGGGGACAGCCCCAGCATTTT. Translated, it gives CSASGGGQPQHF.

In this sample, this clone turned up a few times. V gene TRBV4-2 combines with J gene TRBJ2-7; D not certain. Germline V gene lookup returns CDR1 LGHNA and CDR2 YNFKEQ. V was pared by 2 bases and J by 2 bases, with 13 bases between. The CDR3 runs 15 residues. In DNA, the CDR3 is TGTGCCAGCAGCCAACTTCCCGAGAGTACCTACGAGCAGTACTTC. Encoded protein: CASSQLPESTYEQYF.

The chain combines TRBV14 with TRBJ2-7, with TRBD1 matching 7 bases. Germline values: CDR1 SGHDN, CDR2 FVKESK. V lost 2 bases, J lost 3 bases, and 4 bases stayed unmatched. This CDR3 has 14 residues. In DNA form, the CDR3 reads TGTGCCAGCAGCCAACGGACAGGATTCTACGAGCAGTACTTC. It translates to CASSQRTGFYEQYF.

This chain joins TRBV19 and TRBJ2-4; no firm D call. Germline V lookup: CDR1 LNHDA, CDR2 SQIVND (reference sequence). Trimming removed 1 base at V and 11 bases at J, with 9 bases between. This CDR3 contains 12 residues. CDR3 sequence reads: CASSIGIGLQYF. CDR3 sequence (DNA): TGTGCCAGTAGTATAGGTATTGGGCTTCAGTACTTC.

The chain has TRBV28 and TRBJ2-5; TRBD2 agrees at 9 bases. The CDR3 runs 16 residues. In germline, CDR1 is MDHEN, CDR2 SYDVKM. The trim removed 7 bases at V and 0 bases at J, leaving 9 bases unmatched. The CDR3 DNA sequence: TGTGCCAGCAACGCGGGGGGGCCCCAGTACCAAGAGACCCAGTACTTC. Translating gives CASNAGGPQYQETQYF.

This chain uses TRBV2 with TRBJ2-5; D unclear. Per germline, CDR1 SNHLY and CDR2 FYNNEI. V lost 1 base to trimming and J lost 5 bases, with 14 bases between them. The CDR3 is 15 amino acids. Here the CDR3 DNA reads TGTGCCAGCAGTGAAGGATTGGTTCCGGCGGAGACCCAGTACTTC. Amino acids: CASSEGLVPAETQYF.

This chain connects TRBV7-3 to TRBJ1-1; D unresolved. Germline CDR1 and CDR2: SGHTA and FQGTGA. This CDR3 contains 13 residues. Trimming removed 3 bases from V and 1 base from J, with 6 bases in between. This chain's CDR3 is CASSFSENTEAFF. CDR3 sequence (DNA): TGTGCCAGCAGCTTTTCGGAGAACACTGAAGCTTTCTTT.

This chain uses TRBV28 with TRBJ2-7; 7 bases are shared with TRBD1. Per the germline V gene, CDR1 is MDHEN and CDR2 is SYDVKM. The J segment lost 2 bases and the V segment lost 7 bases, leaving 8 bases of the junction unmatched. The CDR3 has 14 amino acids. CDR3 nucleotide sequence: TGTGCCAGCACGATCTCCGGGACAGCCTACGAGCAGTACTTC. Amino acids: CASTISGTAYEQYF.

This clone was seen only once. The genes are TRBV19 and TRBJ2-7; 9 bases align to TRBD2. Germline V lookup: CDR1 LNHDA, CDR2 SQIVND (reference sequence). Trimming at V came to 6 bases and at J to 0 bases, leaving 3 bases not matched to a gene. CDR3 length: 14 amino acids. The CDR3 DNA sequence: TGTGCCAGTAGCCCTAGCGGGAACTCCTACGAGCAGTACTTC. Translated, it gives CASSPSGNSYEQYF.

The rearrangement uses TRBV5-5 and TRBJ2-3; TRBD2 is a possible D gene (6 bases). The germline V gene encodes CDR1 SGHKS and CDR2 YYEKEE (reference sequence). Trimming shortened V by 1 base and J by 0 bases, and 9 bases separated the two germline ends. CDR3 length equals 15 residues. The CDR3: CASSLIGSSTDTQYF. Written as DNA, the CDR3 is TGTGCCAGCAGCTTGATCGGGAGTAGCACAGATACGCAGTATTTT.

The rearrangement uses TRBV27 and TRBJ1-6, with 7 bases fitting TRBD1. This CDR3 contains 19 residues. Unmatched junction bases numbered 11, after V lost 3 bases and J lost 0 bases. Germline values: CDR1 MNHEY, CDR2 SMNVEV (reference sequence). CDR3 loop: CASSFRQGGGSSYNSPLHF. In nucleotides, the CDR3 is TGTGCCAGCAGTTTTCGACAGGGCGGTGGGAGCTCCTATAATTCACCCCTCCACTTT.

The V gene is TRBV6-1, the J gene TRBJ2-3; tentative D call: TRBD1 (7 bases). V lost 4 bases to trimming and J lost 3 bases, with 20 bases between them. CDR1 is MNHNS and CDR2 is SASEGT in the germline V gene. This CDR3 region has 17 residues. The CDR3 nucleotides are TGTGCCAGCAGTGTATTGTCGGGGCAGGGGGGAACAGATACGCAGTATTTT. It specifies CASSVLSGQGGTDTQYF.